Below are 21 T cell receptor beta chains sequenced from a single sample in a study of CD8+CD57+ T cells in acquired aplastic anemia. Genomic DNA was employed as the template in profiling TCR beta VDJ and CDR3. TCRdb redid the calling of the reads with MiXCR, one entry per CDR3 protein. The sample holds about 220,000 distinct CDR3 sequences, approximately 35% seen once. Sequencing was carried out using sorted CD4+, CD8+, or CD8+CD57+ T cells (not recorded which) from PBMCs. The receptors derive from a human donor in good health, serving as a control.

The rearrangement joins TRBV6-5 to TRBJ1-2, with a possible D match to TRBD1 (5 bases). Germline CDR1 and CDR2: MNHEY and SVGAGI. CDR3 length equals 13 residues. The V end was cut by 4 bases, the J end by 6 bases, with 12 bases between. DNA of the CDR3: TGTGCCAGCAGTTTATCGGCAGGGCATGGCTACACCTTC. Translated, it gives CASSLSAGHGYTF.

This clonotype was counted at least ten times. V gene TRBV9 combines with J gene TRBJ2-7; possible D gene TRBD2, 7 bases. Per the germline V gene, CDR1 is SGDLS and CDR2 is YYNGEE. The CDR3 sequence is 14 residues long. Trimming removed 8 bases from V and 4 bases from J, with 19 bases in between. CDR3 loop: CASGGGGLGYEQYF. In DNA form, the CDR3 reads TGTGCCAGTGGAGGGGGGGGACTTGGATACGAGCAGTACTTC.

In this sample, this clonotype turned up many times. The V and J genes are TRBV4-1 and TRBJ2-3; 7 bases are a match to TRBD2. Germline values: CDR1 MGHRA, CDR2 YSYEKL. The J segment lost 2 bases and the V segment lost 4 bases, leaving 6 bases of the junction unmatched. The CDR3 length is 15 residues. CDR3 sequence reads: CASSPPGTTTDTQYF. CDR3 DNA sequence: TGCGCCAGCAGCCCACCCGGGACTACCACAGATACGCAGTATTTT.

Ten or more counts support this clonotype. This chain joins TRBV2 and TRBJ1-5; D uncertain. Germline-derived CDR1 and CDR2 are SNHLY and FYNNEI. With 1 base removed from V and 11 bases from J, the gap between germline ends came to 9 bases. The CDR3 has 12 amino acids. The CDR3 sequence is CASSEGQITQHF. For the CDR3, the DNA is TGTGCCAGCAGTGAAGGGCAGATCACCCAGCATTTT.

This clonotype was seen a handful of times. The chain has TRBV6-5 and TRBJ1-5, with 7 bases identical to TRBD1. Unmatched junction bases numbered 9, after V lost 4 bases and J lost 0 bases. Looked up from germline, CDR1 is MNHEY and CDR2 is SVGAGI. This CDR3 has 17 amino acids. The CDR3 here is CASSSPRQGPSNQPQHF. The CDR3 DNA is TGTGCCAGCAGTTCCCCACGACAGGGACCTAGCAATCAGCCCCAGCATTTT.

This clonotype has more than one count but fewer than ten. The CDR3 region is CAISESRGQDYGYTF. DNA for the CDR3: TGTGCCATCAGTGAGTCCAGGGGGCAGGACTATGGCTACACCTTC. V and J are TRBV10-3 and TRBJ1-2, with 8 bases that match TRBD1. Per the germline V gene, CDR1 is ENHRY and CDR2 is SYGVKD. Trimming at V came to 0 bases and at J to 3 bases, leaving 3 bases not matched to a gene. The CDR3 sequence is 15 residues long.

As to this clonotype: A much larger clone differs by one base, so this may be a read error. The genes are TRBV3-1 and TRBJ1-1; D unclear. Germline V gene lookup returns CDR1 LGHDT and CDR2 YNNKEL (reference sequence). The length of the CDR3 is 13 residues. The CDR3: CAGSLLGNTEAFF. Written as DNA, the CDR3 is TGTGCCGGCAGCCTGTTAGGGAACACTGAAGCTTTCTTT. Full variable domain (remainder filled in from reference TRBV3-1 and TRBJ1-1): DTAVSQTPKYLVTQMGNDKSIKCEQNLGHDTMYWYKQDSKKFLKIMFSYNNKELIINETVPNRFSPKSPDKAHLNLHINSLELGDSAVYFCAGSLLGNTEAFFGQGTRLTVV.

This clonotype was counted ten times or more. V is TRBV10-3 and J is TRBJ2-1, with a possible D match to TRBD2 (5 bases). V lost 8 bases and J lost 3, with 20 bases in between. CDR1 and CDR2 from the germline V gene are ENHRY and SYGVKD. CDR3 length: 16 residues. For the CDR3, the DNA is TGTGCCATCCCCAGAGGTCGGGGTACCGACTACAATGAGCAGTTCTTC. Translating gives CAIPRGRGTDYNEQFF.

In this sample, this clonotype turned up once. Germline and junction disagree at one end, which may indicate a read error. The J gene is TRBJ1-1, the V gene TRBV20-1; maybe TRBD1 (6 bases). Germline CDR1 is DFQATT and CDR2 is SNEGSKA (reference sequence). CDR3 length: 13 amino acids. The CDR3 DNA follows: TGCTGTGCTAGGGGGGAAGTGAACACTGAAGCTTTCTTT. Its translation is CCARGEVNTEAFF.

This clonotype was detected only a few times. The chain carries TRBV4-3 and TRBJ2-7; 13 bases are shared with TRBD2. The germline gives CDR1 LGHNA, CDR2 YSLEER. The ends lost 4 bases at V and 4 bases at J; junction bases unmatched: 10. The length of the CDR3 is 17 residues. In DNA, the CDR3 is TGCGCCAGCAGCCTTCGACTAGCGGGGGGCCCCCTGTACGAGCAGTACTTC. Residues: CASSLRLAGGPLYEQYF.

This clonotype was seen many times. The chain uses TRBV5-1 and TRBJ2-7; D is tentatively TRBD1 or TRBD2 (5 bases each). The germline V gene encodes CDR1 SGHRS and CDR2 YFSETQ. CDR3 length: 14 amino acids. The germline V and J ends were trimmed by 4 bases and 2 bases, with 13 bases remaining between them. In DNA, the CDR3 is TGCGCCAGCAGCATCCGGGACGCCACCTACGAGCAGTACTTC. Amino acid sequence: CASSIRDATYEQYF.

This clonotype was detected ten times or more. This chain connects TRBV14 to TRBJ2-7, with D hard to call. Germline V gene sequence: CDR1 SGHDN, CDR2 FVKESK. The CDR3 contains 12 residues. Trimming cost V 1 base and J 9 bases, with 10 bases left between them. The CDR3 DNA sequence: TGTGCCAGCAGCCAAGGGGCAGCCGTGCAGTACTTC. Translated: CASSQGAAVQYF.

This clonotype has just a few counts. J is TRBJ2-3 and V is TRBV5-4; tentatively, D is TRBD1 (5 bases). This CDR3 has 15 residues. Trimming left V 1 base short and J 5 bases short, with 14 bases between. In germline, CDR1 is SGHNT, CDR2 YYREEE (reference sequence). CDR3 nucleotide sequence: TGTGCCAGCAGCTTGAGGGGCCTCCTCGGAGATACGCAGTATTTT. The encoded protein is CASSLRGLLGDTQYF.

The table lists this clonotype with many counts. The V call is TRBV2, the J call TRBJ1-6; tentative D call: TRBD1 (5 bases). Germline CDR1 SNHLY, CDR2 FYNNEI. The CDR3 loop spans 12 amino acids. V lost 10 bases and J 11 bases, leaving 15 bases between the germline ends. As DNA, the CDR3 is TGTGCCACCTCGCAGCAGGGAACACCCCTCCACTTT. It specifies CATSQQGTPLHF.

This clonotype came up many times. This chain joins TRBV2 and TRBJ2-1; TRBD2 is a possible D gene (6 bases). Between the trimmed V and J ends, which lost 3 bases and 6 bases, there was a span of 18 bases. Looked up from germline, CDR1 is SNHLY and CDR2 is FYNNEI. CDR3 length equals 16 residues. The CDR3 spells CASSDGAWLAINEQFF. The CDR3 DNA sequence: TGTGCCAGCAGTGATGGCGCGTGGCTAGCGATCAATGAGCAGTTCTTC.

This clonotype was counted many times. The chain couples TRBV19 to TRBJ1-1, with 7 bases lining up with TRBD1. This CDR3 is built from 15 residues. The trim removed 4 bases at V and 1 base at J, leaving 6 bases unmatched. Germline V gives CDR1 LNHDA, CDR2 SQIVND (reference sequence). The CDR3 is CASSTTQGTNTEAFF. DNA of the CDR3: TGTGCCAGTAGTACCACACAGGGGACGAACACTGAAGCTTTCTTT. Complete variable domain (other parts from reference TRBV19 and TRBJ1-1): DGGITQSPKYLFRKEGQNVTLSCEQNLNHDAMYWYRQDPGQGLRLIYYSQIVNDFQKGDIAEGYSVSREKKESFPLTVTSAQKNPTAFYLCASSTTQGTNTEAFFGQGTRLTVV.

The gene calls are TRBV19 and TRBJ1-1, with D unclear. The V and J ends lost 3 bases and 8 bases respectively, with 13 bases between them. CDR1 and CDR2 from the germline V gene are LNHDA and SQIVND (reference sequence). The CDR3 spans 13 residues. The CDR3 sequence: CASSITPAGEAFF. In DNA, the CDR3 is TGTGCCAGTAGTATTACTCCGGCAGGCGAAGCTTTCTTT.

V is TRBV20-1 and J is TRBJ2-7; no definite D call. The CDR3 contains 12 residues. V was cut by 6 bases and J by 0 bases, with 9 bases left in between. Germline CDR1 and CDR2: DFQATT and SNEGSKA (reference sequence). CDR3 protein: CSAPPCSYEQYF. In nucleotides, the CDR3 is TGCAGTGCACCTCCGTGCTCCTACGAGCAGTACTTC.

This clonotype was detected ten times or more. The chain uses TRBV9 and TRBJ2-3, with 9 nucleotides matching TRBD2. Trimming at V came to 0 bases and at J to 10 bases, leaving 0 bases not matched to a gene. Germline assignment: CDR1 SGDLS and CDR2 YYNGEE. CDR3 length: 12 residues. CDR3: CASSVERGAQYF. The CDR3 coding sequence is TGTGCCAGCAGCGTAGAGCGGGGGGCGCAGTATTTT.

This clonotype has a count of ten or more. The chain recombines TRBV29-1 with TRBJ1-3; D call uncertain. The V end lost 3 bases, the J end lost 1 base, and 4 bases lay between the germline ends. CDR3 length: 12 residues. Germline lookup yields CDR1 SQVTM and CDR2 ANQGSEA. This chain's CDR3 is CSVDASGNTIYF. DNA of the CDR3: TGCAGCGTTGATGCTTCTGGAAACACCATATATTTT.

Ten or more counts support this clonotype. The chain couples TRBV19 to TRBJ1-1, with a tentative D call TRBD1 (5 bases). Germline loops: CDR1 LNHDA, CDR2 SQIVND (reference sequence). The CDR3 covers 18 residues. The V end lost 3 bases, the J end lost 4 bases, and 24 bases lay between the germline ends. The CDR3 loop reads CASSMIPAGTQITTEAFF. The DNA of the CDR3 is TGTGCCAGTAGTATGATCCCGGCAGGGACCCAAATAACCACTGAAGCTTTCTTT.